The sequence of this T cell receptor (beta chain) was determined in a study of yellow fever vaccine responses in identical twins. General study results and limits: Twin vaccine T cell responses reportedly seemed partly convergent, partly personalized.

For this clonotype: Its antigen is unidentified.

Each CDR3 protein is one row after TCRdb ran MiXCR on the RT-PCR reads. The table includes 500 to 800 distinct CDR3 sequences, roughly 71% detected once. The V gene's germline CDR1 is SGHNT and CDR2 YENEEA. J was trimmed by 5 bases and V by 5 bases; bases with no gene match: 9. This CDR3 is 16 amino acids long. This sample comprised T cells from blood (PBMCs), unsorted or a sorted subset (not recorded which), obtained before or after yellow fever vaccination (not recorded which). The origin of this receptor is a female donor who received the yellow fever vaccine. The chain has TRBV11-3 and TRBJ2-6; 7 bases agree with TRBD1. Here the CDR3 DNA reads TGTGCCAGCAGCGGACAGGTTCCTTCGAGGGCCAACGTCCTGACTTTC. It yields the protein CASSGQVPSRANVLTF.